This T cell receptor beta chain was sequenced during a study of T cells after posttransplantation cyclophosphamide (TCRdb year 2016). Regarding the research as a whole: T cell repertoire reconstitution was tracked by TRB sequencing after myeloablative bone marrow transplantation in which posttransplantation cyclophosphamide was used as GVHD prophylaxis. Antigen receptor sequencing covered samples from 35 PTCy-treated patients and 15 to 20 of their related bone marrow donors. Blood from every one of the roughly 35 PTCy patients who had 1-year posttransplant specimens underwent TRB sequencing. TRB sequencing was also done on up to roughly 3 additional blood samples from 2 to 5.2 years after transplant in 3 patients, and on pretransplant blood from several patients. TRA and TRB clonality were tightly correlated in about 10 samples, so subsequent TCR analyses focused on TRB only. Public TRB sequences were searched against a database of over 3,600 sequences associated with responses to pathogens, tumor antigens, self-antigens and alloantigens.

Measured from the cysteine to the phenylalanine, the CDR3 is 15 residues long. Kept here is only the CDR3 DNA, which spans 45 bases and is read in frame from base 1. CDR1 is given as SGHRS and CDR2 as YFSETQ, both from the germline V gene. V was cut back by 0 bases and J by 2 bases, leaving a gap of 12 bases between them. Genomic DNA was the input for TRB sequencing, which was run either with the immunoSEQ assay at survey resolution or with the hsTCRB kit. The authors' pipeline ran thus. The immunoSEQ software was used for initial read processing, and the LymphoSeq R package was used for repertoire analyses. Clonality was computed as 1 minus normalized Shannon entropy, and a Gini coefficient was also calculated for each TRB dataset. Phenotypes of unsorted samples were inferred by mapping TRB sequences from sorted subsets of the recipient or donor onto the same recipient's unsorted samples. This is the immuneACCESS table as TCRdb keeps it, with only in-frame sequences that have V and J called. A part of the clones is gone; compared with another copy, unresolved V genes explain less than half, and the rest is unexplained. V, J and clone size are taken as reported in that table, and D and trimming were inferred from the DNA itself. Recorded for this sample are tens of thousands of clones; about 86% of them occurred a single time. Clones ranked in the top ten supply less than 2.5% of the sample.

A control cohort of approximately 10 patients who had been given myeloablative marrow transplants with methotrexate plus a calcineurin inhibitor was sampled 1 year after transplant. Peripheral blood and bone marrow mononuclear cells were isolated by Ficoll-Hypaque density centrifugation and cryopreserved. The paper as a whole reports these results and caveats: Across approximately 45 patients, recipient CMV seropositivity and CMV reactivation were highly associated with TRB clonality; PTCy diversity was similar to CNI/methotrexate controls. Donor-recipient similarity was low at 1-2 months but increased during the first year, and donor CD8+ memory clones often dominated later blood repertoires. The TRB repertoires of T cells infiltrating skin or GI tract showed only limited overlap with the TRB repertoires of T cells in blood.

A note on this clone: Its antigen remains unidentified. No much larger clone exists at a distance of one base, and base qualities are not known.

Specimen: PBMCs, collected 362 days after allogeneic stem cell transplant with calcineurin inhibitor and methotrexate. The receptor comes from a female patient aged 25-39 years who received an allogeneic stem cell transplant from an unrelated donor, was CMV-positive, and had acute and chronic GVHD. Because of the transplant, the T cells may be the graft donor's rather than the patient's own. The V and J genes are TRBV5-1 and TRBJ2-7; the D gene is possibly TRBD2, with 6 bases matching. The CDR3 is CASSLVAEPTYEQYF. In nucleotide form, the sequence is TGCGCCAGCAGCTTGGTAGCGGAGCCAACCTACGAGCAGTACTTC.